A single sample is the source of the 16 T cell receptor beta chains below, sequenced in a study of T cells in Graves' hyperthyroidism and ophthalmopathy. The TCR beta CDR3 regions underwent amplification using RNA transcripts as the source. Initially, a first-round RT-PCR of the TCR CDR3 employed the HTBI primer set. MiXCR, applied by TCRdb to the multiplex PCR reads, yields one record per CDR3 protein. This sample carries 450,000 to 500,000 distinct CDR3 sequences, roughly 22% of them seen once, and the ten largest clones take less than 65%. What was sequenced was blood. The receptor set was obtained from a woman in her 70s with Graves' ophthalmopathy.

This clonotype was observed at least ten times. DNA of the CDR3: TGTGCCAGCAGCTTAGACCGGGGTAGCGATAATGAGCAGTTCTTC. It is translated as CASSLDRGSDNEQFF. This chain connects TRBV7-3 to TRBJ2-1; D possibly corresponds to TRBD2 (5 bases). The CDR3 sequence is 15 residues long. Trimming removed 2 bases at V and 7 bases at J, with 15 bases between. From germline, CDR1 is SGHTA and CDR2 FQGTGA.

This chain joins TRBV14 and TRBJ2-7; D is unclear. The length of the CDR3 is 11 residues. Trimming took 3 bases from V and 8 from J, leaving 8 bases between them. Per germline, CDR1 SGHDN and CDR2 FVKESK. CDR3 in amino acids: CASSQSGKQYF. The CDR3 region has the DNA TGTGCCAGCAGCCAGTCTGGGAAGCAGTACTTC.

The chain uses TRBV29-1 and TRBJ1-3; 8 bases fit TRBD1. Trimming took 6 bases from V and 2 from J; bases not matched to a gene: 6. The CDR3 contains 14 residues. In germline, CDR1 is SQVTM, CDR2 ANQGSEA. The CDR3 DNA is TGCAGCGTGGGAAGGACAGGGACTGGAAACACCATATATTTT. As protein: CSVGRTGTGNTIYF.

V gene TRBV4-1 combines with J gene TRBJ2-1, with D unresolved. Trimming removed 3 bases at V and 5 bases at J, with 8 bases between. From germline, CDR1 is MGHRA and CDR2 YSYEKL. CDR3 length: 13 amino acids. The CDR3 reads CASSHALDNEQFF. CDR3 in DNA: TGCGCCAGCAGCCACGCACTGGACAATGAGCAGTTCTTC.

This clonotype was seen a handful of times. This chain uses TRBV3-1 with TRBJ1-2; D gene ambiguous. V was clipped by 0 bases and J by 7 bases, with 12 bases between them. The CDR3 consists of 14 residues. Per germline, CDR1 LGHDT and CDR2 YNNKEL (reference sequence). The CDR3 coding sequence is TGTGCCAGCAGCCAAGATTTAACAGCTGGTGGCTACACCTTC. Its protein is CASSQDLTAGGYTF.

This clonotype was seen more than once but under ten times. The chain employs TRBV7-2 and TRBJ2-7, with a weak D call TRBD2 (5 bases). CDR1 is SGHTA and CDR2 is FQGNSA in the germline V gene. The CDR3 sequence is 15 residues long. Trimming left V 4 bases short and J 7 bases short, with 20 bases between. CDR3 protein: CASSSLGLGVGEQYF. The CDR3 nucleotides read TGTGCCAGCAGCTCTCTCGGACTCGGGGTGGGAGAGCAGTACTTC.

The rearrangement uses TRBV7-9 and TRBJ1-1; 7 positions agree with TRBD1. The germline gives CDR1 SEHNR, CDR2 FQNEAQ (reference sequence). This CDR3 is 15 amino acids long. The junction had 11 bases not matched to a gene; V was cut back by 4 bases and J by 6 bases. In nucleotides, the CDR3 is TGTGCCAGCAGCTCCCCGGACAGGTGGCGGGCTGAAGCTTTCTTT. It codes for CASSSPDRWRAEAFF.

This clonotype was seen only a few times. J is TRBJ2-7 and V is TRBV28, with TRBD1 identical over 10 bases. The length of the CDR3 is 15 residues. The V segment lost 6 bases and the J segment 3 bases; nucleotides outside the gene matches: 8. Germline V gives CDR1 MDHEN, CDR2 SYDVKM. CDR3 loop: CASSPRDRGYYEQYF. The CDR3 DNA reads TGTGCCAGCAGCCCCCGGGACAGGGGTTACTACGAGCAGTACTTC.

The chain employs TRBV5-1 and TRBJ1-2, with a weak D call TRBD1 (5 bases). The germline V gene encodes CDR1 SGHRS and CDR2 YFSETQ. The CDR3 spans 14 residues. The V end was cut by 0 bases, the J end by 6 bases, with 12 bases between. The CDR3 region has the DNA TGCGCCAGCAGCTTGGAGGGGAATCTCGATGGCTACACCTTC. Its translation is CASSLEGNLDGYTF.

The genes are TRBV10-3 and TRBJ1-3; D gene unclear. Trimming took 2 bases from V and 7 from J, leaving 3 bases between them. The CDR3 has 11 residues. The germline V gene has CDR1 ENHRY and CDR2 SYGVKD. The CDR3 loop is CAISEKNTIYF. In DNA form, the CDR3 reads TGTGCCATCAGTGAGAAGAACACCATATATTTT.

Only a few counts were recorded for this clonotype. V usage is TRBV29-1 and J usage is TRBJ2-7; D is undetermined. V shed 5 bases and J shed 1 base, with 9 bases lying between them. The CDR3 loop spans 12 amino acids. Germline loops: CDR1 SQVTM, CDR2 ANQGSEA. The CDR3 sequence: CSVFLGSYEQYF. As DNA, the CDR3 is TGCAGCGTTTTTCTAGGGTCCTACGAGCAGTACTTC.

CDR3 sequence (DNA): TGTGCCAGCAGCCTGGGACAGGGGTTTGAGGGAGGCTACACCTTC. Translation: CASSLGQGFEGGYTF. This chain joins TRBV12-3 or TRBV12-4 and TRBJ1-2; 10 bases are shared with TRBD1. This CDR3 has 15 amino acids. J lost 8 bases, V lost 6 bases, and 12 bases had no gene match.

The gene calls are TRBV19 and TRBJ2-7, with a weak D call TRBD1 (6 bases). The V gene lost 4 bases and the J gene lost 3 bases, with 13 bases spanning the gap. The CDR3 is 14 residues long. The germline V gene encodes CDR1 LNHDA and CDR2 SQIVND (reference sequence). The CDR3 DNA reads TGTGCCAGTAGTAGAAACAGGGATGACTACGAGCAGTACTTC. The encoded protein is CASSRNRDDYEQYF. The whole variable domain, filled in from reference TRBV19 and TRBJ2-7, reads DGGITQSPKYLFRKEGQNVTLSCEQNLNHDAMYWYRQDPGQGLRLIYYSQIVNDFQKGDIAEGYSVSREKKESFPLTVTSAQKNPTAFYLCASSRNRDDYEQYFGPGTRLTVT.

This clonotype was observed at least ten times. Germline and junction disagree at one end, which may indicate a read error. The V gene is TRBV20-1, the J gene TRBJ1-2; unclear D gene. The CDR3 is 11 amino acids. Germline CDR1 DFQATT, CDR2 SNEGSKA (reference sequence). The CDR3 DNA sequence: TGCAGTGCGAGAGGGTTGAATGGCTACACCTTC. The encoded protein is CSARGLNGYTF.

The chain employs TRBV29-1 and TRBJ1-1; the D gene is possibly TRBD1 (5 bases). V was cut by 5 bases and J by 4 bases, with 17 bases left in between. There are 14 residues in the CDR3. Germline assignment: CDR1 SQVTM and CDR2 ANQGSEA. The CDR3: CSVTEGTMATEAFF. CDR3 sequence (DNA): TGCAGCGTTACAGAGGGGACCATGGCCACTGAAGCTTTCTTT.

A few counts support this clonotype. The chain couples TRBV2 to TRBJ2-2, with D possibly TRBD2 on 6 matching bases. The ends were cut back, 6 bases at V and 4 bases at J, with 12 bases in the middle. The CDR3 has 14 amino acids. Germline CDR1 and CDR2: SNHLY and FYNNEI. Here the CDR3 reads CASRGLALTGELFF. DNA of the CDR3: TGTGCCAGCAGGGGTCTAGCGCTCACCGGGGAGCTGTTTTTT.